What follows describes a single T cell receptor beta chain. Its cognate antigen is unknown. This entry comes from a study of T cells after yellow fever vaccination. TCRdb re-derived calls from the 5' RACE reads in MiXCR, one entry per CDR3 protein. Among approximately 300,000 distinct CDR3 sequences listed, over 10% were seen once. Study results and limitations: It was a small share of clonotypes that appeared in both CD4 and CD8 compartments.

Trimming pared 4 bases from V and 6 bases from J, leaving 10 bases between. The CDR3 contains 12 residues. Germline CDR1 is SGHTA and CDR2 is FQGNSA. This sequence was found in a man younger than 45 who received the YFV17D yellow fever vaccine. This chain links TRBV7-2 with TRBJ2-7; D remains ambiguous. The sample consisted of CD4+ T cells sorted from PBMCs, taken 45 days after the yellow fever booster vaccination. The CDR3 DNA reads TGTGCCAGCAGCTACCGAGGATTCGAGCAGTACTTC. It specifies CASSYRGFEQYF.